The rows below give T cell receptor beta chains drawn from one sample of a study of blood T cells in healthy people across ages. TCRdb fed the 5' RACE reads into MiXCR, producing one record per CDR3 protein. In the table there are roughly 2 million distinct CDR3 sequences, 40% to 55% of which are singletons. Sequenced sample: blood. Receptors were obtained from a woman aged 40 to 49 in good health. CDR3s include the opening cysteine and the closing phenylalanine or tryptophan. Rows give clone size only sometimes, using once, few, many, or a class for an expanded clone.

CDR3 protein: CSARDRIGGRETQYF
clone size: NA
V gene: TRBV20-1

CDR3 protein: CSARSRGDRGETQYF
clone size: NA
V gene: TRBV20-1

CDR3 protein: CSVEIGQGASEQYF
clone size: few
V gene: TRBV29-1

CDR3 protein: CASSLATGGLDEQFF
clone size: few
V gene: TRBV5-1

CDR3 protein: CSAETGAEDFYGYTF
clone size: NA
V gene: TRBV29-1

CDR3 protein: CASRVQMNTEAFF
clone size: few
V gene: TRBV5-1

CDR3 protein: CASGGVDIQYF
clone size: few
V gene: TRBV2

CDR3 protein: CASSPQIGLAGNNEQFF
clone size: few
V gene: TRBV7-7

CDR3 protein: CASSYLFTQYF
clone size: NA
V gene: TRBV6-2/TRBV6-3

CDR3 protein: CASSLAPGLETQYF
clone size: NA
V gene: TRBV7-2

CDR3 protein: CSAKDGDTQYF
clone size: NA
V gene: TRBV20-1

CDR3 protein: CASSKKVIGRTSSYEQYF
clone size: NA
V gene: TRBV21-1

CDR3 protein: CASSMGVVYEQFF
clone size: NA
V gene: TRBV19

CDR3 protein: CASSQDTSGQGIQYF
clone size: NA
V gene: TRBV4-3

CDR3 protein: CSATGSGGTMVGNEQFF
clone size: NA
V gene: TRBV20-1

CDR3 protein: CATGASGADTQYF
clone size: NA
V gene: TRBV24-1

CDR3 protein: CASSAGTGAYQDTQYF
clone size: NA
V gene: TRBV4-2

CDR3 protein: CASSSDRLLAKNIQYF
clone size: NA
V gene: TRBV7-2

CDR3 protein: CATIDRGGPSENIQYF
clone size: NA
V gene: TRBV6-1

CDR3 protein: CASSLWGATGYTF
clone size: NA
V gene: TRBV11-2

CDR3 protein: CASRQGGEGANVLTF
clone size: NA
V gene: TRBV28

CDR3 protein: CASSLVIGRPQHF
clone size: NA
V gene: TRBV7-2

CDR3 protein: CSAIPGLFNEQFF
clone size: NA
V gene: TRBV20-1

CDR3 protein: CVSSESSFDEQFF
clone size: NA
V gene: TRBV2

CDR3 protein: CASSLSTGTGVLTQYF
clone size: few
V gene: TRBV7-2

CDR3 protein: CASSPGVEVEQYF
clone size: few
V gene: TRBV6-5

CDR3 protein: CASRPTDWSNQPQHF
clone size: NA
V gene: TRBV6-2/TRBV6-3

CDR3 protein: CASSYPTGEGIGYTF
clone size: NA
V gene: TRBV6-5

CDR3 protein: CASSTNPGGDTGELFF
clone size: NA
V gene: TRBV18

CDR3 protein: CASSPQRGGNEQFF
clone size: few
V gene: TRBV27

CDR3 protein: CASSHRVIEQTKNIQYF
clone size: NA
V gene: TRBV6-5

CDR3 protein: CASSMSPGAGSNNEQFF
clone size: few
V gene: TRBV5-1

CDR3 protein: CASSYGRTGSQETQYF
clone size: NA
V gene: TRBV6-2/TRBV6-3

CDR3 protein: CASSFDSASGGIGRYF
clone size: NA
V gene: TRBV7-2

CDR3 protein: CASSPSGTGSGGYTF
clone size: NA
V gene: TRBV7-2

CDR3 protein: CASSATQGTDTQYF
clone size: NA
V gene: TRBV13

CDR3 protein: CSARGHGTGVEKLFF
clone size: NA
V gene: TRBV20-1